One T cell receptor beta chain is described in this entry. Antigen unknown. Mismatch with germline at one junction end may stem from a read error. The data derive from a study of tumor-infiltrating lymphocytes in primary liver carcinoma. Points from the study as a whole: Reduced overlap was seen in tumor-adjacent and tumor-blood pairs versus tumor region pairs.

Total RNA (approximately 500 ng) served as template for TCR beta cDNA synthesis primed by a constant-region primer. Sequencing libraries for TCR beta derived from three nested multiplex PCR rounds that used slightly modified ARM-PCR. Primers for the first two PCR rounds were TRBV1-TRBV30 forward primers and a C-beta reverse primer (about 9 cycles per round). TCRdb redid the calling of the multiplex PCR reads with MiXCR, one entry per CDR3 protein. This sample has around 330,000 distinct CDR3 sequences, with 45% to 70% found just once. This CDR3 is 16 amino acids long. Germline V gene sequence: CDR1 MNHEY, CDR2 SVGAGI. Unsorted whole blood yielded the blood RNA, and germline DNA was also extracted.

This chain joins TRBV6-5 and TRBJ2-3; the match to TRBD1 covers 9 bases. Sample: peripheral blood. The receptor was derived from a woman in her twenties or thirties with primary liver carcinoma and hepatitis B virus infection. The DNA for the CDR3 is TGTGCGAGCAGTAGAAACAGGGACAGGGTGACAGATTCGCAGTATTTT. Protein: CASSRNRDRVTDSQYF.